The 13 T cell receptor beta chains reported below all come from one sample, sequenced in a study of cytomegalovirus exposure and HLA in healthy donors. PCR was performed using 60 Vbeta and 13 Jbeta primers. TCRdb keeps only in-frame clones here, not all; method: immunoSEQ multiplex PCR. The sample carries about 60,000 clones, about 82% recorded once. Input material: PBMCs. The source of these receptors is a woman aged 25-40 years in good health and CMV-seronegative.

This chain connects TRBV20-1 to TRBJ2-7; D unresolved. V lost 3 bases to trimming and J lost 2 bases, with 5 bases between them. Looked up from germline, CDR1 is DFQATT and CDR2 is SNEGSKA (reference sequence). The CDR3 length is 11 residues. The CDR3 sequence: CSASRAYEQYF. The DNA of the CDR3 is TGCAGTGCTAGCCGGGCCTACGAGCAGTACTTC.

V is TRBV29-1 and J is TRBJ2-7; 10 bases are shared with TRBD1. The CDR3 totals 14 residues. CDR1 and CDR2 from the germline V gene are SQVTM and ANQGSEA. J lost 5 bases, V lost 3 bases, and 7 bases had no gene match. This CDR3 is CSVEGTGAKNEQYV. The CDR3 coding sequence is TGCAGCGTTGAGGGGACAGGGGCTAAAAACGAGCAGTACGTC.

The CDR3 loop is CASENRPWDTEAFF. The CDR3 region has the DNA TGTGCCAGCGAGAACAGGCCATGGGACACTGAAGCTTTCTTT. This sequence joins TRBV6-1 and TRBJ1-1; a weak D match, TRBD1 (5 bases). Trimming shortened V by 8 bases and J by 3 bases, and 16 bases separated the two germline ends. CDR1 is MNHNS, CDR2 SASEGT, per germline. The CDR3 extends over 14 amino acids.

The rearrangement joins TRBV30 to TRBJ1-1; maybe TRBD1 (6 bases). Per germline, CDR1 GTSNPN and CDR2 SVGIG (reference sequence). V dropped 5 bases and J dropped 4 bases, with 14 bases sitting between them. This CDR3 is built from 13 residues. CDR3 sequence: CAWSRQVGTEAFF. CDR3 DNA sequence: TGTGCCTGGTCCCGACAGGTTGGCACTGAAGCTTTCTTT.

The chain couples TRBV5-1 to TRBJ1-6, with unresolved D. The V end was cut by 0 bases, the J end by 2 bases, with 12 bases between. This CDR3 comprises 17 residues. CDR1 SGHRS and CDR2 YFSETQ come from the germline V gene. As DNA, the CDR3 is TGCGCCAGCAGCTTGGAGGAGAGAGGGACCTATAATTCACCCCTCCACTTT. Protein product: CASSLEERGTYNSPLHF. The full variable domain, rest sourced from reference TRBV5-1 and TRBJ1-6, is KAGVTQTPRYLIKTRGQQVTLSCSPISGHRSVSWYQQTPGQGLQFLFEYFSETQRNKGNFPGRFSGRQFSNSRSEMNVSTLELGDSALYLCASSLEERGTYNSPLHFGNGTRLTVT.

This clone is a singleton in its sample. V gene TRBV7-8 combines with J gene TRBJ2-7; 9 nucleotides agree with TRBD1. The CDR3 length is 16 residues. From germline, CDR1 is SGHVS and CDR2 FQNEAQ. V was pared by 5 bases and J by 2 bases, with 10 bases of the junction left unmatched. CDR3 loop: CASSHGTGIGAYEQYF. The CDR3 DNA reads as TGTGCCAGCAGCCACGGGACAGGGATCGGGGCCTACGAGCAGTACTTC.

The chain recombines TRBV6-4 with TRBJ1-2, with a possible D match to TRBD1 (6 bases). The germline V and J ends were trimmed by 0 bases and 8 bases, with 13 bases remaining between them. Germline CDR1 and CDR2: MRHNA and SNTAGT. This CDR3 is built from 14 residues. The CDR3 bases are TGTGCCAGCAGTGACTCCAGTACAGGGAGAGGCTACACCTTC. Amino acids: CASSDSSTGRGYTF.

This sequence joins TRBV30 and TRBJ1-5; TRBD1 might be the D (5 bases). CDR3 length: 15 amino acids. Per germline, CDR1 GTSNPN and CDR2 SVGIG (reference sequence). Trimming removed 3 bases at V and 2 bases at J, with 14 bases between. The CDR3 protein is CAWREAGGGNQPQHF. The CDR3 DNA sequence: TGTGCCTGGAGGGAAGCGGGGGGAGGCAATCAGCCCCAGCATTTT.

CDR3 loop: CASSPRDRRTYEQYF. DNA for the CDR3: TGTGCCAGCAGCCCCCGGGACAGGCGAACCTACGAGCAGTACTTC. The chain carries TRBV7-9 and TRBJ2-7, with 8 bases fitting TRBD1. With V trimmed by 5 bases and J by 2 bases, 8 bases remained unmatched. Germline CDR1 SEHNR, CDR2 FQNEAQ (reference sequence). This CDR3 comprises 15 residues.

The V call is TRBV4-1, the J call TRBJ2-1; D possibly corresponds to TRBD1 (5 bases). The V gene lost 0 bases and the J gene lost 4 bases, with 16 bases spanning the gap. The CDR3 is 17 residues long. Germline lookup yields CDR1 MGHRA and CDR2 YSYEKL. CDR3: CASSQERRLRVYNEQFF. The CDR3 region has the DNA TGCGCCAGCAGCCAAGAAAGACGACTCAGGGTGTACAATGAGCAGTTCTTC.

The rearrangement links TRBV11-2 to TRBJ1-2; D remains unclear. Germline V lookup: CDR1 SGHAT, CDR2 FQNNGV. Trimming removed 3 bases at V and 6 bases at J, with 11 bases between. CDR3 length: 13 residues. The CDR3 protein is CASSFREKNGYTF. CDR3 DNA sequence: TGTGCCAGCAGCTTTCGCGAGAAGAATGGCTACACCTTC. Using reference TRBV11-2 and TRBJ1-2 for the parts outside the CDR3, the full variable domain is EAGVAQSPRYKIIEKRQSVAFWCNPISGHATLYWYQQILGQGPKLLIQFQNNGVVDDSQLPKDRFSAERLKGVDSTLKIQPAKLEDSAVYLCASSFREKNGYTFGSGTRLTVV.

V is TRBV4-1 and J is TRBJ2-3, with D possibly TRBD1 on 6 matching bases. This CDR3 has 16 residues. The V gene's germline CDR1 is MGHRA and CDR2 YSYEKL. Trimming took 4 bases from V and 6 from J, leaving 20 bases between them. The chain's CDR3 is CASSRAQGTGHDTQYF. The CDR3 DNA is TGCGCCAGCAGCCGAGCACAGGGTACGGGCCACGATACGCAGTATTTT.

This chain joins TRBV4-3 and TRBJ2-7, with D maybe TRBD1 (6 bases). This CDR3 has 17 residues. Germline V CDR1 and CDR2: LGHNA, YSLEER. Trimming took 0 bases from V and 0 from J, leaving 15 bases between them. The CDR3 region has the DNA TGCGCCAGCAGCCAAGAGGCTGTGGCGGACAGCTCCTACGAGCAGTACTTC. Its translation: CASSQEAVADSSYEQYF.